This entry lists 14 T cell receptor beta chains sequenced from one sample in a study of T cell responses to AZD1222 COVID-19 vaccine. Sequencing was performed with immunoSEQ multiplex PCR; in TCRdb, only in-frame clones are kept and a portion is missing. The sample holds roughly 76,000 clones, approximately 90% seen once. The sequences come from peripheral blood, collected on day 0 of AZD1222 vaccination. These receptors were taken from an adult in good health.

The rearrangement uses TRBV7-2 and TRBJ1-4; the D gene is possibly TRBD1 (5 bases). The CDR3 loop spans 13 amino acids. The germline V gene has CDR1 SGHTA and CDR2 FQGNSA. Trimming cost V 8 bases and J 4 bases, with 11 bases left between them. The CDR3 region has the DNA TGTGCCAGCGGGAGACAGAATAATGAAAAACTGTTTTTT. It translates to CASGRQNNEKLFF.

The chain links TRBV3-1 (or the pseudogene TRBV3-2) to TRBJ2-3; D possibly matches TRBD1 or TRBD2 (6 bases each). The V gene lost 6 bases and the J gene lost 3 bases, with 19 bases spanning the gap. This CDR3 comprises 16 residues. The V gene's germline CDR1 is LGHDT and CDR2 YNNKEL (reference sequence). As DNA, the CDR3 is TGTGCCAGCAGTAAAGAGGGGGGCGGGCGAACAGATACGCAGTATTTT. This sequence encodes CASSKEGGGRTDTQYF.

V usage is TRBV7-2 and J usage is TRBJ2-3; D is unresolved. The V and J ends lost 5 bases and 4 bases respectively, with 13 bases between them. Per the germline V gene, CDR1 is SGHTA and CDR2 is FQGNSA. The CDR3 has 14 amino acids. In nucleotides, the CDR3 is TGTGCCAGCAGCGCAAACTCCCCCCCAGATACGCAGTATTTT. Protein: CASSANSPPDTQYF.

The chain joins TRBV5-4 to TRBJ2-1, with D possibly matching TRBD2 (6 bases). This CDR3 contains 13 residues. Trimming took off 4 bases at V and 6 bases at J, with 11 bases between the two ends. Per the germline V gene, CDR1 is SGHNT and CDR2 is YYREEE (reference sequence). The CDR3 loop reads CASSPGTRNEQFF. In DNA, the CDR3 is TGTGCCAGCAGCCCCGGGACTCGCAATGAGCAGTTCTTC.

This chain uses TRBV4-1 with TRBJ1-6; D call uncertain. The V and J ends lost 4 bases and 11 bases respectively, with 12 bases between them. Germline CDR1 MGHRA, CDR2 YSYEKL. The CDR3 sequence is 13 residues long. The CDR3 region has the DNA TGCGCCAGCAGCCTCAACGGGGATCCACCCCTCCACTTT. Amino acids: CASSLNGDPPLHF.

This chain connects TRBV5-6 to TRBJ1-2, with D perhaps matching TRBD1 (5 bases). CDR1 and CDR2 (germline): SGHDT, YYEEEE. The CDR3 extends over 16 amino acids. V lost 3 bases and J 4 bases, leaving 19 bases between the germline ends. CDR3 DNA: TGTGCCAGCAGCTCCGGGACGCCCCGGGGGGGCTATGGCTACACCTTC. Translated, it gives CASSSGTPRGGYGYTF.

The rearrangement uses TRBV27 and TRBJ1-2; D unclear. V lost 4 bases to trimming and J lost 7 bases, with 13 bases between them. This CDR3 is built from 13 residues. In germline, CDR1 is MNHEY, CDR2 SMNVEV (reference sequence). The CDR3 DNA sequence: TGTGCCAGCAGTTCCCCCCGGGGAAGTGGCTACACCTTC. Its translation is CASSSPRGSGYTF.

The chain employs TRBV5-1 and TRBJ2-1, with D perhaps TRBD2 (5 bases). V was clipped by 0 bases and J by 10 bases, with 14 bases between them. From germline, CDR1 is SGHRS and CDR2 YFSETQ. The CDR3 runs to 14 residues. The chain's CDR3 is CASSLASAGGEQFF. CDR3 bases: TGCGCCAGCAGCTTGGCCAGTGCGGGTGGCGAGCAGTTCTTC.

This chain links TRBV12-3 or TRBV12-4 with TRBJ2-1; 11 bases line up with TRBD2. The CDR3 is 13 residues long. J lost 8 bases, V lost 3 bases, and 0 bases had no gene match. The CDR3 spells CASSFSGRDEQFF. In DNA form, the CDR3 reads TGTGCCAGCAGTTTTAGCGGGAGGGATGAGCAGTTCTTC.

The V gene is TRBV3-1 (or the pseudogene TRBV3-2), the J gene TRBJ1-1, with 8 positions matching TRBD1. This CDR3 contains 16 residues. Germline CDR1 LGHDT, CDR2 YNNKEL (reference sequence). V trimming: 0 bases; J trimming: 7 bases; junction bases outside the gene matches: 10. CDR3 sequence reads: CASSQEGRGLIDEAFF. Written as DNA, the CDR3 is TGTGCCAGCAGCCAAGAGGGCAGGGGGCTTATTGATGAAGCTTTCTTT.

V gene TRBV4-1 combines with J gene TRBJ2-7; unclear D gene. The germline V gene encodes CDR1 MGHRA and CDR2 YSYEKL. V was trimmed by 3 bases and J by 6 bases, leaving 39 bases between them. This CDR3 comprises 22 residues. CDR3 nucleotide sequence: TGCGCCAGCAGCCAGCACAGAAAGGGTCCCGACCTATATTCTTTCTCGGTCTCCGAGCAGTACTTC. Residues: CASSQHRKGPDLYSFSVSEQYF.

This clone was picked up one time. The CDR3 spells CASSIAGPDYGYTF. In DNA form, the CDR3 reads TGTGCCAGTAGTATCGCGGGACCGGACTATGGCTACACCTTC. The chain uses TRBV19 and TRBJ1-2; tentatively, D is TRBD1 (5 bases). This CDR3 spans 14 amino acids. Looked up from germline, CDR1 is LNHDA and CDR2 is SQIVND (reference sequence). The V end lost 3 bases, the J end lost 3 bases, and 11 bases lay between the germline ends. Filled out from reference TRBV19 and TRBJ1-2, the complete variable domain reads DGGITQSPKYLFRKEGQNVTLSCEQNLNHDAMYWYRQDPGQGLRLIYYSQIVNDFQKGDIAEGYSVSREKKESFPLTVTSAQKNPTAFYLCASSIAGPDYGYTFGSGTRLTVV.

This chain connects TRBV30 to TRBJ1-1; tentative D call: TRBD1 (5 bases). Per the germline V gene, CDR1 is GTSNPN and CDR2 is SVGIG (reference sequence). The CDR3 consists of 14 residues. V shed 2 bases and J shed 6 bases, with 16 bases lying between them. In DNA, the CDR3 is TGTGCCTGGAGTCAAAAAGCAGAAGGGGCTGAAGCTTTCTTT. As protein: CAWSQKAEGAEAFF.

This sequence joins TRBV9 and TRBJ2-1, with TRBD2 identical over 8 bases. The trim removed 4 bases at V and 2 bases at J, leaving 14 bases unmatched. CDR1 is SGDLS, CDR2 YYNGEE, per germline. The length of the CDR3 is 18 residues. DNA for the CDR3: TGTGCCAGCAGCACCAGCGGGGGCGCCCAGATCACCTACAATGAGCAGTTCTTC. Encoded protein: CASSTSGGAQITYNEQFF.